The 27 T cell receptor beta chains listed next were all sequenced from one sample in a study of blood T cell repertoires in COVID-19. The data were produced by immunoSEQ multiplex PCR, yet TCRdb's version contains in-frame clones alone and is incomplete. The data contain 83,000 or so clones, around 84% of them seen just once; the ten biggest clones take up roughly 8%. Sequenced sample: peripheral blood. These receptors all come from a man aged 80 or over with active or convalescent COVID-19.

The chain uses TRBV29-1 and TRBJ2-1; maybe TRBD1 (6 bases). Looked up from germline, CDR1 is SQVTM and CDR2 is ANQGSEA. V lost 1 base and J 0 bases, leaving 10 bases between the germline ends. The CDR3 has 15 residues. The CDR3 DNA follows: TGCAGCGTTGAAGGTACAGGGTACTCCTACAATGAGCAGTTCTTC. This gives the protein CSVEGTGYSYNEQFF.

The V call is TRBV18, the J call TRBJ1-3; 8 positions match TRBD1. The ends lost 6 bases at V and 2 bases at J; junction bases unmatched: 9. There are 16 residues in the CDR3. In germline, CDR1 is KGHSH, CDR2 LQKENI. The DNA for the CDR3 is TGTGCCAGCTCCCAAATCGGACAGGGTCCTGGAAACACCATATATTTT. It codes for CASSQIGQGPGNTIYF. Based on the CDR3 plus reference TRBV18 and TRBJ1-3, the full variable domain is NAGVMQNPRHLVRRRGQEARLRCSPMKGHSHVYWYRQLPEEGLKFMVYLQKENIIDESGMPKERFSAEFPKEGPSILRIQQVVRGDSAAYFCASSQIGQGPGNTIYFGEGSWLTVV.

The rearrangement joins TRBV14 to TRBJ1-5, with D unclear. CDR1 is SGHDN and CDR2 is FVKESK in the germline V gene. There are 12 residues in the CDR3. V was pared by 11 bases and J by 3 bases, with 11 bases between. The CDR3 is CAGRLPNQPQHF. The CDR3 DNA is TGTGCCGGGAGGCTGCCCAATCAGCCCCAGCATTTT.

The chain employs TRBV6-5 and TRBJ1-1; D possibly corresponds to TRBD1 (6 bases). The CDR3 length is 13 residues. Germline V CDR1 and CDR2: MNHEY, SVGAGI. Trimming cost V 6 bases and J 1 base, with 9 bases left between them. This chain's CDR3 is CASSLQGNTEAFF. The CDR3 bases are TGTGCCAGCAGCTTACAGGGGAACACTGAAGCTTTCTTT.

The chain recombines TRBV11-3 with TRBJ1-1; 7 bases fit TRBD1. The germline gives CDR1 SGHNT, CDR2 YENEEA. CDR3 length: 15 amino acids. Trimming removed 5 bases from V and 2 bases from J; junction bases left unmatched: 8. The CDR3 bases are TGTGCCAGCAGCCGGGAGACAGGGATAAACACTGAAGCTTTCTTT. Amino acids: CASSRETGINTEAFF.

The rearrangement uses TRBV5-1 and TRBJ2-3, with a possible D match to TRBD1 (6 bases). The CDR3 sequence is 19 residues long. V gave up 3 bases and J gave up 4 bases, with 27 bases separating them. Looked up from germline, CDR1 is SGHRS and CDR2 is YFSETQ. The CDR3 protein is CASSSVGQRGFPRPDTQYF. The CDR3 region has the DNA TGCGCCAGCAGCTCGGTTGGGCAGAGGGGGTTCCCGAGACCAGATACGCAGTATTTT.

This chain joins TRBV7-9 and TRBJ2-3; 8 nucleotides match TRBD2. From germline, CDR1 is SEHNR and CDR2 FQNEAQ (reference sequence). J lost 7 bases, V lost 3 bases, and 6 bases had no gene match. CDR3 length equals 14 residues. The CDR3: CASSFTSGGNTQYF. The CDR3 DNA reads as TGTGCCAGCAGCTTCACTAGCGGTGGGAATACGCAGTATTTT. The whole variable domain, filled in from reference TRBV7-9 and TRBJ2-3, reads DTGVSQNPRHKITKRGQNVTFRCDPISEHNRLYWYRQTLGQGPEFLTYFQNEAQLEKSRLLSDRFSAERPKGSFSTLEIQRTEQGDSAMYLCASSFTSGGNTQYFGPGTRLTVL.

CDR3 DNA sequence: TGTGCCAGCAGCCCTCGGACGGGGGGCACTGAAGCTTTCTTT. The encoded protein is CASSPRTGGTEAFF. The chain is built from TRBV11-1 and TRBJ1-1; possible D gene TRBD1, 5 bases. Trimming cost V 5 bases and J 4 bases, with 14 bases left between them. CDR1 SGHAT and CDR2 FQDESV come from the germline V gene (reference sequence). The CDR3 is made up of 14 amino acids.

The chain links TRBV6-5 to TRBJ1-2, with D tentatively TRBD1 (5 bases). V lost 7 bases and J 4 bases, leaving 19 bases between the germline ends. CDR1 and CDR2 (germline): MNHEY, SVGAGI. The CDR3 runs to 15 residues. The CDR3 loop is CASNPSRGGIYGYTF. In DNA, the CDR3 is TGTGCCAGCAACCCCTCACGGGGGGGGATCTATGGCTACACCTTC.

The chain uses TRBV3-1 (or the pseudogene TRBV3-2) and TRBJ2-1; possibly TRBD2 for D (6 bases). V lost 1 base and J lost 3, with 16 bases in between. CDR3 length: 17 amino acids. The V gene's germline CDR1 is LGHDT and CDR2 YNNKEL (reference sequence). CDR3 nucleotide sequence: TGTGCCAGCAGCCAAGGGGGCCTAACGGGGGTCTACAATGAGCAGTTCTTC. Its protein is CASSQGGLTGVYNEQFF.

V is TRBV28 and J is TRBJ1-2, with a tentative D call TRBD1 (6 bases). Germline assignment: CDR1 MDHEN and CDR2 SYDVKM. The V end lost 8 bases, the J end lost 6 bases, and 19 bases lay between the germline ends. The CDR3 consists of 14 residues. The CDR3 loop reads CASEFSPRGNGYTF. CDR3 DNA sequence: TGTGCCAGCGAGTTCTCTCCCAGGGGCAATGGCTACACCTTC.

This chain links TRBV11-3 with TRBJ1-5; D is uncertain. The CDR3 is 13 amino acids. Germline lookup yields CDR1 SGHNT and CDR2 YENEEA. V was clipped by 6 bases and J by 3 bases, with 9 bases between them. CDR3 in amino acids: CASSLDNNQPQHF. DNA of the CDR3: TGTGCCAGCAGTCTCGACAACAATCAGCCCCAGCATTTT.

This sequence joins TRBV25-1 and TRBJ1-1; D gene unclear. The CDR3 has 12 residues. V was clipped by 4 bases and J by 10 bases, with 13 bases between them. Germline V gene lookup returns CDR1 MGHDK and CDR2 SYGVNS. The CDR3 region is CASSASGFRAFF. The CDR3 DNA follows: TGTGCCAGCAGTGCCTCCGGGTTTCGAGCTTTCTTT.

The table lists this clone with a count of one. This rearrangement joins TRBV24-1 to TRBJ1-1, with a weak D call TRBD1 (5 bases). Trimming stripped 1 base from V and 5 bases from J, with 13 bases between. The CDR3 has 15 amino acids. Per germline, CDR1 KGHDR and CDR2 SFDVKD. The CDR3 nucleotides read TGTGCCACCAGTGATTTTAGGGCAGGGAAGACTGAAGCTTTCTTT. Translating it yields CATSDFRAGKTEAFF.

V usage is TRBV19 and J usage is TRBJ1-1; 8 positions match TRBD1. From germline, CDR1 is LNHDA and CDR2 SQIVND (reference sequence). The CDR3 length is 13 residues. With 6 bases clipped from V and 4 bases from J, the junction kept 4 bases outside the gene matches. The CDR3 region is CASSLTGGTEAFF. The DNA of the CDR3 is TGTGCCAGTAGCCTAACAGGGGGCACTGAAGCTTTCTTT.

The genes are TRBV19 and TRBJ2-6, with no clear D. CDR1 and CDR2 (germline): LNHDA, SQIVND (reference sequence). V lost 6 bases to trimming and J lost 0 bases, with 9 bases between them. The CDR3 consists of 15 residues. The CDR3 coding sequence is TGTGCCAGTAGGGAGATCCTCTCTGGGGCCAACGTCCTGACTTTC. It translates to CASREILSGANVLTF.

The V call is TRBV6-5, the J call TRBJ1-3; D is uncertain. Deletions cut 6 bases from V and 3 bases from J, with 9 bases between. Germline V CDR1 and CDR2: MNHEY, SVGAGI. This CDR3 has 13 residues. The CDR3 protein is CASSMTNGNTIYF. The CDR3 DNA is TGTGCCAGCAGCATGACTAATGGAAACACCATATATTTT.

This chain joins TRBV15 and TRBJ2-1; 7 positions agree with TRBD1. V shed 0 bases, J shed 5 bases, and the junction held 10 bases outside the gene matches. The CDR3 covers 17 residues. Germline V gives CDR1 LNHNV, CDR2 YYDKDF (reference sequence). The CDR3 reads CATSRDFRTGKNNEQFF. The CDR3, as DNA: TGTGCCACCAGCAGAGATTTTAGGACAGGAAAAAACAATGAGCAGTTCTTC.

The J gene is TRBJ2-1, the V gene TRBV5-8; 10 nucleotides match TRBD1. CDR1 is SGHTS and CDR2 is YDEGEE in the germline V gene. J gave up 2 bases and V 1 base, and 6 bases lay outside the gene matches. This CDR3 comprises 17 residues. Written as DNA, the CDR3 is TGTGCCAGCAGCTTGAGGTACGGGACAGGGGCCTACAATGAGCAGTTCTTC. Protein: CASSLRYGTGAYNEQFF.

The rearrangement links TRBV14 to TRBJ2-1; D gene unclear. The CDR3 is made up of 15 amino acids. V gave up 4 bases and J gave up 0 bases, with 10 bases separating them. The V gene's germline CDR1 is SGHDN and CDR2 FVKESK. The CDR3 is CASSRTRSSYNEQFF. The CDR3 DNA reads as TGTGCCAGCAGCCGCACTCGGAGCTCCTACAATGAGCAGTTCTTC.

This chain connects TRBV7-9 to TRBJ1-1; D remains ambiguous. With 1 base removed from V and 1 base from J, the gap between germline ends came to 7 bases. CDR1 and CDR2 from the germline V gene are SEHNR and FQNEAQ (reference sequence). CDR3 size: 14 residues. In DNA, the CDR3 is TGTGCCAGCAGCTTAGGCCAGGCGAACACTGAAGCTTTCTTT. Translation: CASSLGQANTEAFF.

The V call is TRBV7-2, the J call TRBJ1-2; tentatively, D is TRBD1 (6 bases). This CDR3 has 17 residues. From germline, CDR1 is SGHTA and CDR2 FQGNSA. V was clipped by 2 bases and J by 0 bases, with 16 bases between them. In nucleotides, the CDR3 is TGTGCCAGCAGCTTAAGTATGGGGGCCCAAGCTAACTATGGCTACACCTTC. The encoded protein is CASSLSMGAQANYGYTF.

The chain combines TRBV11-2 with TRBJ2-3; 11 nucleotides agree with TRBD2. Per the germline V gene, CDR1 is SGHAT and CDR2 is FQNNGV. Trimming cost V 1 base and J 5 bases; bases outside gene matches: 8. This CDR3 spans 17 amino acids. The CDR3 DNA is TGTGCCAGCAGCTTAGTTGTTAGCGGGGGGGCTAGAGATACGCAGTATTTT. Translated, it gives CASSLVVSGGARDTQYF.

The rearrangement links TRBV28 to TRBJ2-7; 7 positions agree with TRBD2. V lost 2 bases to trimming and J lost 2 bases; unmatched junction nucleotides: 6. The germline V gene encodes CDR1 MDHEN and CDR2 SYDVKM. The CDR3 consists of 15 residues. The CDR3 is CASSLGGGGAYEQYV. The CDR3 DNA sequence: TGTGCCAGCAGTTTAGGCGGTGGGGGGGCCTACGAGCAGTACGTC.

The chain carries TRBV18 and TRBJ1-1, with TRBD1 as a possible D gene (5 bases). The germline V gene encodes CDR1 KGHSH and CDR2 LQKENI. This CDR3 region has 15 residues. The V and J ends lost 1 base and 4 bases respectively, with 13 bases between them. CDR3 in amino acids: CASSPLGGEGTEAFF. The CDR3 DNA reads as TGTGCCAGCTCACCACTTGGGGGGGAGGGCACTGAAGCTTTCTTT.

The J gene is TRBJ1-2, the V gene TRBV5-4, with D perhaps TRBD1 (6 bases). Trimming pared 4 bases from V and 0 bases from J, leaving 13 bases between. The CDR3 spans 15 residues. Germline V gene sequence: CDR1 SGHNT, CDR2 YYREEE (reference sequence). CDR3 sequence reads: CASSRGAVPNYGYTF. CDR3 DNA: TGTGCCAGCAGCCGGGGGGCCGTTCCTAACTATGGCTACACCTTC. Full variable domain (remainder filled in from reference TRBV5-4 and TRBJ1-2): ETGVTQSPTHLIKTRGQQVTLRCSSQSGHNTVSWYQQALGQGPQFIFQYYREEENGRGNFPPRFSGLQFPNYSSELNVNALELDDSALYLCASSRGAVPNYGYTFGSGTRLTVV.

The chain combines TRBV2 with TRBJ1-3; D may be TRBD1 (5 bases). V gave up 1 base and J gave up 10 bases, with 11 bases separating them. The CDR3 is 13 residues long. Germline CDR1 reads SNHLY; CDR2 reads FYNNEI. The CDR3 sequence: CASSEVRGFTIYF. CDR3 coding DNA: TGTGCCAGCAGTGAAGTCCGGGGGTTTACCATATATTTT.